These 27 T cell receptor beta chains share one sample of origin, sequenced in a study of blood T cell repertoires in COVID-19. Some clones are missing from TCRdb's copy, which holds only in-frame ones; the method was immunoSEQ multiplex PCR. The sample includes 250,000 to 300,000 clones, approximately 87% of them seen just once. The sequenced sample was peripheral blood. The receptors stem from a woman in her 40s who had recovered from COVID-19.

V usage is TRBV24-1 and J usage is TRBJ2-3; 11 bases are shared with TRBD1. Unmatched junction bases numbered 4, after V lost 4 bases and J lost 5 bases. The CDR3 consists of 15 residues. Germline CDR1 KGHDR, CDR2 SFDVKD. The CDR3 DNA sequence: TGTGCCACCAGTGACCCGGGACAGGGGGGAGATACGCAGTATTTT. Amino acids: CATSDPGQGGDTQYF.

The chain carries TRBV3-1 (or the pseudogene TRBV3-2) and TRBJ2-2; D might be TRBD1 (5 bases). Per the germline V gene, CDR1 is LGHDT and CDR2 is YNNKEL (reference sequence). The CDR3 consists of 17 residues. V was shortened by 3 bases and J by 7 bases, with 21 bases between the two germline ends. The DNA of the CDR3 is TGTGCCAGCAGCCATTGGTCAGGGCAAGAAAAGGACGGGGAGCTGTTTTTT. Translation: CASSHWSGQEKDGELFF.

J is TRBJ2-1 and V is TRBV5-1, with 11 bases lining up with TRBD2. The CDR3 runs 18 residues. The V gene end was trimmed by 0 bases and the J gene end by 3 bases; junction bases not matched to a gene: 8. Germline V CDR1 and CDR2: SGHRS, YFSETQ. The CDR3: CASSLGSGGALGYNEQFF. The CDR3 region has the DNA TGCGCCAGCAGCTTGGGTAGCGGGGGGGCCTTAGGCTACAATGAGCAGTTCTTC. Variable domain in full (rest from reference TRBV5-1 and TRBJ2-1): KAGVTQTPRYLIKTRGQQVTLSCSPISGHRSVSWYQQTPGQGLQFLFEYFSETQRNKGNFPGRFSGRQFSNSRSEMNVSTLELGDSALYLCASSLGSGGALGYNEQFFGPGTRLTVL.

The chain recombines TRBV4-1 with TRBJ2-7, with TRBD2 identical over 7 bases. The CDR3 spans 14 residues. V lost 3 bases and J lost 7; bases outside the gene matches: 9. The germline V gene has CDR1 MGHRA and CDR2 YSYEKL. The CDR3 sequence: CASSQFGYGGEQYF. In DNA, the CDR3 is TGCGCCAGCAGCCAGTTCGGCTACGGGGGGGAGCAGTACTTC.

The chain couples TRBV4-2 to TRBJ2-3, with D unclear. Trimming removed 0 bases at V and 6 bases at J, with 10 bases between. The CDR3 is 14 residues long. Germline-derived CDR1 and CDR2 are LGHNA and YNFKEQ. This CDR3 reads CASSQDLSRDTQYF. DNA of the CDR3: TGTGCCAGCAGCCAAGATCTGAGTCGCGATACGCAGTATTTT.

The chain recombines TRBV5-6 with TRBJ1-4; no clear D. This CDR3 region has 15 residues. The V and J ends lost 3 bases and 6 bases respectively, with 15 bases between them. Per germline, CDR1 SGHDT and CDR2 YYEEEE. The CDR3 sequence: CASSSQYALDEKLFF. CDR3 in DNA: TGTGCCAGCAGCTCCCAGTATGCTTTGGATGAAAAACTGTTTTTT.

In regard to this clone: Other DNA sequences within the sample encode an identical CDR3. The chain employs TRBV7-9 and TRBJ1-1; a possible D gene is TRBD1 (6 bases). Looked up from germline, CDR1 is SEHNR and CDR2 is FQNEAQ (reference sequence). There are 13 residues in the CDR3. V was clipped by 5 bases and J by 5 bases, with 12 bases between them. CDR3 sequence reads: CASSPQGGTEAFF. The DNA for the CDR3 is TGTGCCAGCAGCCCACAGGGTGGGACTGAAGCTTTCTTT. The variable domain in full, with the rest retrieved from reference TRBV7-9 and TRBJ1-1, is DTGVSQNPRHKITKRGQNVTFRCDPISEHNRLYWYRQTLGQGPEFLTYFQNEAQLEKSRLLSDRFSAERPKGSFSTLEIQRTEQGDSAMYLCASSPQGGTEAFFGQGTRLTVV.

The V gene is TRBV9, the J gene TRBJ2-5; weak D call: TRBD2 (6 bases). The CDR3 sequence is 14 residues long. V was clipped by 4 bases and J by 5 bases, with 15 bases between them. Germline assignment: CDR1 SGDLS and CDR2 YYNGEE. CDR3 coding DNA: TGTGCCAGCAGCAAACCGGGCCGGGGGGAGACCCAGTACTTC. As protein: CASSKPGRGETQYF. Full variable domain (remainder filled in from reference TRBV9 and TRBJ2-5): DSGVTQTPKHLITATGQRVTLRCSPRSGDLSVYWYQQSLDQGLQFLIQYYNGEERAKGNILERFSAQQFPDLHSELNLSSLELGDSALYFCASSKPGRGETQYFGPGTRLLVL.

The rearrangement joins TRBV7-9 to TRBJ1-1, with 9 nucleotides matching TRBD1. Trimming removed 5 bases from V and 5 bases from J; junction bases left unmatched: 3. CDR3 length equals 13 residues. CDR1 and CDR2 from the germline V gene are SEHNR and FQNEAQ (reference sequence). In DNA form, the CDR3 reads TGTGCCAGCAGCCCGGGACAGGGAACTGAAGCTTTCTTT. Its translation is CASSPGQGTEAFF.

This sequence joins TRBV25-1 and TRBJ2-2; a possible D gene is TRBD2 (5 bases). The length of the CDR3 is 17 residues. Germline V gene sequence: CDR1 MGHDK, CDR2 SYGVNS. V was trimmed by 0 bases and J by 4 bases, leaving 15 bases between them. The CDR3 DNA sequence: TGTGCCAGCAGTGAATACGGGCCCCAGGCGGGCACCGGGGAGCTGTTTTTT. Amino acid sequence: CASSEYGPQAGTGELFF.

V usage is TRBV30 and J usage is TRBJ1-2; D ambiguous. Germline V lookup: CDR1 GTSNPN, CDR2 SVGIG (reference sequence). The CDR3 is made up of 13 amino acids. V lost 5 bases to trimming and J lost 8 bases, with 18 bases between them. The CDR3 loop is CAWSSQAFRGYTF. CDR3 nucleotide sequence: TGTGCCTGGTCCAGCCAGGCGTTTCGCGGCTACACCTTC.

The gene calls are TRBV4-3 and TRBJ2-3; 7 bases fit TRBD1. The CDR3 consists of 20 residues. The germline V gene encodes CDR1 LGHNA and CDR2 YSLEER. The trim removed 1 base at V and 2 bases at J, leaving 18 bases unmatched. Here the CDR3 reads CASSQVRSRFDRDLTDTQYF. The CDR3 DNA reads as TGCGCCAGCAGCCAAGTTCGTTCCCGGTTTGACAGGGACCTCACAGATACGCAGTATTTT.

The rearrangement joins TRBV6-5 to TRBJ1-2; no definite D call. CDR1 is MNHEY and CDR2 is SVGAGI in the germline V gene. V was shortened by 7 bases and J by 5 bases, with 14 bases between the two germline ends. The CDR3 has 13 amino acids. The CDR3: CASTRDQMYGYTF. For the CDR3, the DNA is TGTGCCAGCACTAGAGATCAGATGTATGGCTACACCTTC.

J is TRBJ2-1 and V is TRBV7-9; TRBD2 matches 7 bases. The trim removed 5 bases at V and 3 bases at J, leaving 10 bases unmatched. Germline values: CDR1 SEHNR, CDR2 FQNEAQ (reference sequence). The CDR3 runs 16 residues. In nucleotides, the CDR3 is TGTGCCAGCAGCGACCGTGGGAGCGGGGTCTACAATGAGCAGTTCTTC. Protein: CASSDRGSGVYNEQFF.

This chain joins TRBV19 and TRBJ1-1; TRBD1 agrees at 7 bases. CDR3 length: 12 residues. Germline V CDR1 and CDR2: LNHDA, SQIVND (reference sequence). V shed 6 bases and J 5 bases; nucleotides not matched to a gene: 3. DNA for the CDR3: TGTGCCAGTAGGCTCAGGGGGACTGAAGCTTTCTTT. The encoded protein is CASRLRGTEAFF. The full variable domain, in which reference TRBV19 and TRBJ1-1 provide the parts outside the CDR3, is DGGITQSPKYLFRKEGQNVTLSCEQNLNHDAMYWYRQDPGQGLRLIYYSQIVNDFQKGDIAEGYSVSREKKESFPLTVTSAQKNPTAFYLCASRLRGTEAFFGQGTRLTVV.

V usage is TRBV19 and J usage is TRBJ2-7; D is perhaps TRBD1 (6 bases). There are 17 residues in the CDR3. V lost 6 bases and J lost 0, with 21 bases in between. The germline V gene has CDR1 LNHDA and CDR2 SQIVND (reference sequence). The CDR3: CASSTRNGQKNSYEQYF. In nucleotides, the CDR3 is TGTGCCAGTAGCACTCGGAACGGACAGAAGAACTCCTACGAGCAGTACTTC.

The CDR3 sequence is CASSQDNIQNTEAFF. DNA of the CDR3: TGCGCCAGCAGCCAAGATAACATACAAAACACTGAAGCTTTCTTT. This chain joins TRBV4-3 and TRBJ1-1; D unresolved. Trimming took off 0 bases at V and 2 bases at J, with 10 bases between the two ends. CDR3 length: 15 amino acids. Per germline, CDR1 LGHNA and CDR2 YSLEER.

This chain connects TRBV30 to TRBJ1-4, with 9 positions matching TRBD1. CDR3 size: 13 residues. Germline trimming cut 2 bases from V and 8 bases from J; bases unmatched to any gene: 3. Germline V lookup: CDR1 GTSNPN, CDR2 SVGIG (reference sequence). The CDR3 spells CAWSTGGWEKLFF. CDR3 in DNA: TGTGCCTGGAGTACAGGGGGCTGGGAAAAACTGTTTTTT.

The chain is built from TRBV5-1 and TRBJ2-5; 8 nucleotides line up with TRBD1. CDR1 and CDR2 (germline): SGHRS, YFSETQ. The CDR3 is 14 amino acids. V shed 3 bases and J 3 bases; nucleotides not matched to a gene: 4. The CDR3 is CASSSGGAEETQYF. CDR3 in DNA: TGCGCCAGCAGCTCAGGGGGCGCAGAAGAGACCCAGTACTTC.

CDR3 sequence: CAWSDRPNEQYF. In DNA, the CDR3 is TGTGCCTGGAGTGACAGGCCTAACGAGCAGTACTTC. The chain couples TRBV30 to TRBJ2-7, with a tentative D call TRBD1 (5 bases). CDR3 length: 12 amino acids. The germline V and J ends were trimmed by 1 base and 5 bases, with 9 bases remaining between them. CDR1 is GTSNPN and CDR2 is SVGIG in the germline V gene (reference sequence).

The genes are TRBV19 and TRBJ2-5; maybe TRBD2 (6 bases). Trimming removed 7 bases from V and 2 bases from J, with 17 bases in between. This CDR3 is built from 15 residues. Germline V gives CDR1 LNHDA, CDR2 SQIVND (reference sequence). As DNA, the CDR3 is TGTGCCAGTACTAAAGGGGCGGGGATACAAGAGACCCAGTACTTC. The encoded protein is CASTKGAGIQETQYF.

The CDR3 DNA follows: TGTGCCACCAGCAGAGCAGGCTCTGGGGCCAACGTCCTGACTTTC. It codes for CATSRAGSGANVLTF. The gene calls are TRBV15 and TRBJ2-6; D is uncertain. The CDR3 is made up of 15 amino acids. Germline V CDR1 and CDR2: LNHNV, YYDKDF (reference sequence). V was cut by 1 base and J by 0 bases, with 4 bases left in between.

The genes are TRBV6-5 and TRBJ2-7, with D perhaps matching TRBD2 (7 bases). Germline assignment: CDR1 MNHEY and CDR2 SVGAGI. The CDR3 contains 14 residues. Trimming stripped 5 bases from V and 2 bases from J, with 13 bases between. In DNA, the CDR3 is TGTGCCAGCAGTCCGGGGGGCCCAGCCTACGAGCAGTACTTC. It yields the protein CASSPGGPAYEQYF.

This rearrangement joins TRBV6-5 to TRBJ2-2; the D call may be TRBD1 or TRBD2 (7 bases each). This CDR3 spans 15 amino acids. The V gene lost 10 bases and the J gene lost 4 bases, with 19 bases spanning the gap. Germline loops: CDR1 MNHEY, CDR2 SVGAGI. CDR3 bases: TGTGCCACCAGGGGGGGGTACGAGGCCACCGGGGAGCTGTTTTTT. It translates to CATRGGYEATGELFF.

The V call is TRBV27, the J call TRBJ1-5, with D possibly TRBD1 on 6 matching bases. The CDR3 runs to 14 residues. The germline gives CDR1 MNHEY, CDR2 SMNVEV (reference sequence). Trimming took off 2 bases at V and 3 bases at J, with 8 bases between the two ends. In DNA form, the CDR3 reads TGTGCCAGCAGTTTAATGGGGGCCAATCAGCCCCAGCATTTT. It is translated as CASSLMGANQPQHF.

The rearrangement links TRBV4-2 to TRBJ2-7; possible D gene TRBD1, 5 bases. Trimming removed 0 bases from V and 2 bases from J, with 11 bases in between. Germline CDR1 LGHNA, CDR2 YNFKEQ. The CDR3 runs 15 residues. CDR3 loop: CASSQDWAGPYEQYF. In nucleotides, the CDR3 is TGTGCCAGCAGCCAAGATTGGGCAGGGCCCTACGAGCAGTACTTC.

This clone turned up a few times. The rearrangement links TRBV2 to TRBJ2-1; perhaps TRBD2 as D (6 bases). The V gene lost 8 bases and the J gene lost 2 bases, with 10 bases spanning the gap. The germline gives CDR1 SNHLY, CDR2 FYNNEI. The CDR3 runs 13 residues. The CDR3 here is CASGTGAYNEQFF. For the CDR3, the DNA is TGTGCCAGCGGGACGGGAGCCTACAATGAGCAGTTCTTC.